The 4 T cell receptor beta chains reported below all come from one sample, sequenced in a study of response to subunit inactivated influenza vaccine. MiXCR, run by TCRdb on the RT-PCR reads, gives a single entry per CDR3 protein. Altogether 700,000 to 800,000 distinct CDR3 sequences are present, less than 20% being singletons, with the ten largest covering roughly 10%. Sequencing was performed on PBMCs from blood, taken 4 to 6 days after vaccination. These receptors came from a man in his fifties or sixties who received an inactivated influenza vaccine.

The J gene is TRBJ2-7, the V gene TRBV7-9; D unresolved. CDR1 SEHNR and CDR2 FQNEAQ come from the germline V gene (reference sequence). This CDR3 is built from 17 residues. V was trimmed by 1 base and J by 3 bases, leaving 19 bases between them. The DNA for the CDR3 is TGTGCCAGCAGCTTAGAGTCTTGGCAAGGCTCCCACTACGAGCAGTACTTC. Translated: CASSLESWQGSHYEQYF.

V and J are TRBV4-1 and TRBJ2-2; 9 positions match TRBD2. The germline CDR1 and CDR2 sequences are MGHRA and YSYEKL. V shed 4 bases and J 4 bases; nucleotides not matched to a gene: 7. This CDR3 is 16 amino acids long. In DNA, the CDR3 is TGCGCCAGCAGCCCAATGAGCGGGGGGCGCACCGGGGAGCTGTTTTTT. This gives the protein CASSPMSGGRTGELFF.

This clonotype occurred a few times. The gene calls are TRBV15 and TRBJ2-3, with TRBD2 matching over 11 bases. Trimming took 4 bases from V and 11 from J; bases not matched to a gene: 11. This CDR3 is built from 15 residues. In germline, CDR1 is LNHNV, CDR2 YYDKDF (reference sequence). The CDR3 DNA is TGTGCCACCAGCATCCGACAGGGAACTAGCGGGGGGCAGTATTTT. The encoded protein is CATSIRQGTSGGQYF.

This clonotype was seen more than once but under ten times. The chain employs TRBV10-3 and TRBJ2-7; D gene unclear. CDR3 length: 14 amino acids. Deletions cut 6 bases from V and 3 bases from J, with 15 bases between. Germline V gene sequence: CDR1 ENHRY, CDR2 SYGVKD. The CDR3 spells CAIRKQQTHYEQYF. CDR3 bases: TGTGCCATCAGGAAACAGCAGACCCACTACGAGCAGTACTTC.